These 13 T cell receptor beta chains came from one sample sequenced in a study of T cells after yellow fever vaccination. TCRdb itself ran the 5' RACE reads through MiXCR, one entry per CDR3 protein. The profile shows about 96,000 distinct CDR3 sequences, around 9.8% of them singletons. Material: CD8+ T cells not binding an NS4B(214-222) dextramer, sorted from PBMCs, obtained around 14 days after the first yellow fever vaccination. These receptor sequences come from a man aged 18 to 30 who received the YFV17D yellow fever vaccine.

This sequence joins TRBV19 and TRBJ1-1; D gene ambiguous. CDR1 is LNHDA, CDR2 SQIVND, per germline (reference sequence). The CDR3 runs 14 residues. V lost 8 bases and J 0 bases, leaving 13 bases between the germline ends. CDR3 in amino acids: CASSLTWMNTEAFF. The DNA of the CDR3 is TGTGCCAGTTCGCTGACATGGATGAACACTGAAGCTTTCTTT.

This rearrangement joins TRBV7-9 to TRBJ2-7; D is perhaps TRBD1 (6 bases). V was pared by 7 bases and J by 3 bases, with 16 bases between. There are 14 residues in the CDR3. Germline CDR1 reads SEHNR; CDR2 reads FQNEAQ (reference sequence). The CDR3 nucleotides read TGTGCCAGCACCCTGGGACACGACCTCTACGAGCAGTACTTC. Translating gives CASTLGHDLYEQYF.

In DNA, the CDR3 is TGTGCCAGCAGCGGTTTCGGAGGGGAGACCCAGTACTTC. It yields the protein CASSGFGGETQYF. The chain uses TRBV9 and TRBJ2-5; the D gene is possibly TRBD2 (6 bases). The V end lost 3 bases, the J end lost 5 bases, and 11 bases lay between the germline ends. The CDR3 consists of 13 residues. Germline CDR1 SGDLS, CDR2 YYNGEE.

The V gene is TRBV7-6, the J gene TRBJ2-1, with D unclear. The V gene's germline CDR1 is SGHVS and CDR2 FNYEAQ. The ends were cut back, 5 bases at V and 2 bases at J, with 13 bases in the middle. This CDR3 contains 15 residues. The CDR3 DNA reads as TGTGCCAGCAGCACGAGACGAGAAACCTACAATGAGCAGTTCTTC. Translating it yields CASSTRRETYNEQFF.

The rearrangement uses TRBV5-1 and TRBJ1-1, with D uncertain. CDR1 and CDR2 (germline): SGHRS, YFSETQ. V dropped 0 bases and J dropped 0 bases, with 6 bases sitting between them. The CDR3 covers 14 residues. The CDR3 loop is CASSLEVMNTEAFF. DNA for the CDR3: TGCGCCAGCAGCTTGGAAGTCATGAACACTGAAGCTTTCTTT. Full variable domain (remainder filled in from reference TRBV5-1 and TRBJ1-1): KAGVTQTPRYLIKTRGQQVTLSCSPISGHRSVSWYQQTPGQGLQFLFEYFSETQRNKGNFPGRFSGRQFSNSRSEMNVSTLELGDSALYLCASSLEVMNTEAFFGQGTRLTVV.

This clonotype was detected only a few times. V gene TRBV27 combines with J gene TRBJ2-1; the D gene is possibly TRBD1 (6 bases). The CDR3 is 13 residues long. Trimming stripped 2 bases from V and 8 bases from J, with 10 bases between. Germline V CDR1 and CDR2: MNHEY, SMNVEV (reference sequence). The CDR3 reads CASSLNRDHEQFF. CDR3 nucleotides: TGTGCCAGCAGTTTAAACAGGGACCATGAGCAGTTCTTC.

This clonotype was observed a handful of times. The rearrangement uses TRBV4-2 and TRBJ2-1, with unresolved D. Per germline, CDR1 LGHNA and CDR2 YNFKEQ. The length of the CDR3 is 17 residues. Between the trimmed V and J ends, which lost 0 bases and 7 bases, there was a span of 19 bases. The CDR3 region is CASSQEFFPSSLNEQFF. The DNA of the CDR3 is TGTGCCAGCAGCCAAGAGTTCTTCCCCTCAAGCTTGAATGAGCAGTTCTTC.

This rearrangement joins TRBV12-3 or TRBV12-4 to TRBJ2-7; D unclear. The V end was cut by 1 base, the J end by 4 bases, with 8 bases between. The CDR3 has 13 amino acids. The CDR3 loop is CASSLVGLYEQYF. The CDR3 coding sequence is TGTGCCAGCAGTTTAGTGGGCCTATACGAGCAGTACTTC.

The chain has TRBV13 and TRBJ2-7; D perhaps matches TRBD1 (5 bases). Germline V lookup: CDR1 PRHDT, CDR2 FYEKMQ (reference sequence). Deletions cut 4 bases from V and 0 bases from J, with 10 bases between. This CDR3 is 14 amino acids long. CDR3 residues: CASSSQVVSYEQYF. The CDR3 nucleotides are TGTGCCAGCAGCTCACAGGTGGTCTCCTACGAGCAGTACTTC.

This clonotype was seen only a few times. V gene TRBV6-6 combines with J gene TRBJ2-3, with D uncertain. Germline CDR1 reads MNHNY; CDR2 reads SVGAGI (reference sequence). The CDR3 runs to 12 residues. Trimming took 0 bases from V and 10 from J, leaving 8 bases between them. The DNA of the CDR3 is TGTGCCAGCAGTTACTCGGGGAAAGCGCAGTATTTT. Translating gives CASSYSGKAQYF.

This clonotype was detected only a few times. This chain links TRBV29-1 with TRBJ1-2; D gene ambiguous. CDR3 size: 14 residues. Deletions cut 0 bases from V and 3 bases from J, with 11 bases between. From germline, CDR1 is SQVTM and CDR2 ANQGSEA. The CDR3 spells CSVEDPGSYYGYTF. DNA of the CDR3: TGCAGCGTTGAAGACCCGGGGTCGTACTATGGCTACACCTTC.

This clonotype was found many times. Mismatch with germline at one junction end may stem from a read error. The V and J genes are TRBV7-7 and TRBJ2-3; D possibly uses TRBD1 or TRBD2 (6 bases each). This CDR3 comprises 15 residues. Germline-derived CDR1 and CDR2 are SSHAT and FNYEAQ (reference sequence). This chain's CDR3 is CASSPGARGTDTQYF. The CDR3 DNA reads TGTGCTAGCAGCCCGGGGGCGAGGGGGACAGATACGCAGTATTTT.

This clonotype has only a few counts. V gene TRBV28 combines with J gene TRBJ2-7, with D tentatively TRBD1 (8 bases). Trimming shortened V by 6 bases and J by 2 bases, and 14 bases separated the two germline ends. Per germline, CDR1 MDHEN and CDR2 SYDVKM. The CDR3 spans 14 residues. The CDR3 here is CASRSGTGTYEQYV. CDR3 DNA sequence: TGTGCCAGCAGAAGCGGGACAGGAACCTACGAGCAGTACGTC.